Here is one T cell receptor (beta chain) with its context. Antigen: not known. This entry is derived from a study of T cell responses to AZD1222 COVID-19 vaccine. General study results and limits: Among vaccine-associated CD4 TCRs, coverage spanned spike, with dominance at 160-218 and 743-854.

Germline-derived CDR1 and CDR2 are LGHNA and YNFKEQ. Trimming removed 4 bases from V and 7 bases from J; junction bases left unmatched: 10. CDR3 size: 15 residues. The repertoire was sequenced with immunoSEQ multiplex PCR; TCRdb's copy has only in-frame clones and lacks some. The sample has fewer than 90,000 clones; more than 70% are singletons. This clonotype originated in an adult in good health. The sample consisted of peripheral blood, taken on day 0 of AZD1222 vaccination. The rearrangement links TRBV4-2 to TRBJ2-7, with 10 bases that match TRBD2. DNA for the CDR3: TGTGCCAGCAGCCCTCTGACTAGCGGGCCGGGTGAGCAGTACTTC. The encoded protein is CASSPLTSGPGEQYF.